The 24 T cell receptor beta chains given below trace back to one sample, sequenced in a study of identical twins. MiXCR was run by TCRdb on the 5' RACE reads, yielding one entry per CDR3 protein. The sample lists some 710,000 distinct CDR3 sequences, around 5.7% occurring once. The specimen sequenced was naive T cells sorted from blood. Every receptor here comes from a man aged 18 to 35 in good health.

This clonotype showed up just a few times. The chain carries TRBV5-1 and TRBJ1-2; tentative D call: TRBD1 (5 bases). Germline V gene lookup returns CDR1 SGHRS and CDR2 YFSETQ. This CDR3 contains 13 residues. Trimming took 0 bases from V and 7 from J, leaving 10 bases between them. This CDR3 reads CASSLETERGYTF. The CDR3 DNA reads as TGCGCCAGCAGCTTGGAGACAGAACGTGGCTACACCTTC. Filled out from reference TRBV5-1 and TRBJ1-2, the complete variable domain reads KAGVTQTPRYLIKTRGQQVTLSCSPISGHRSVSWYQQTPGQGLQFLFEYFSETQRNKGNFPGRFSGRQFSNSRSEMNVSTLELGDSALYLCASSLETERGYTFGSGTRLTVV.

This clonotype has ten or more counts. This chain joins TRBV12-3 or TRBV12-4 and TRBJ2-7, with D maybe TRBD2 (6 bases). The CDR3 has 11 residues. Trimming took off 5 bases at V and 12 bases at J, with 14 bases between the two ends. The chain's CDR3 is CASSPGGQLYF. The CDR3 DNA sequence: TGTGCCAGCAGTCCCGGAGGGCAGCTGTACTTC.

This clonotype was counted between two and nine times. This chain links TRBV11-2 with TRBJ1-2, with D possibly being TRBD1 (6 bases). The CDR3 is 19 residues long. The V gene lost 0 bases and the J gene lost 1 base, with 21 bases spanning the gap. Per germline, CDR1 SGHAT and CDR2 FQNNGV. The CDR3 sequence is CASSLDSSRGPSLNYGYTF. The CDR3 DNA is TGTGCCAGCAGCTTAGATTCGTCCAGGGGTCCATCCCTTAACTATGGCTACACCTTC.

This clonotype has at least ten counts. The gene calls are TRBV28 and TRBJ2-2, with TRBD2 matching 7 bases. Trimming took 5 bases from V and 3 from J; bases not matched to a gene: 6. Germline V gives CDR1 MDHEN, CDR2 SYDVKM. This CDR3 spans 15 amino acids. CDR3 DNA sequence: TGTGCCAGCAGTCCCCGACTAGCTCACACCGGGGAGCTGTTTTTT. This encodes CASSPRLAHTGELFF. Based on the CDR3 plus reference TRBV28 and TRBJ2-2, the full variable domain is DVKVTQSSRYLVKRTGEKVFLECVQDMDHENMFWYRQDPGLGLRLIYFSYDVKMKEKGDIPEGYSVSREKKERFSLILESASTNQTSMYLCASSPRLAHTGELFFGEGSRLTVL.

The gene calls are TRBV12-3 or TRBV12-4 and TRBJ2-7; no reliable D call. Trimming took 3 bases from V and 0 from J, leaving 6 bases between them. The length of the CDR3 is 13 residues. The CDR3 sequence: CASSFGTSYEQYV. CDR3 nucleotides: TGTGCCAGCAGTTTTGGCACCTCCTACGAGCAGTACGTC.

This clonotype was seen ten or more times. V and J are TRBV6-2 or TRBV6-3 and TRBJ2-2; D not certain. V lost 5 bases and J 2 bases, leaving 6 bases between the germline ends. The germline CDR1 and CDR2 sequences are MNHEY and SVGEGT. This CDR3 spans 13 amino acids. In nucleotides, the CDR3 is TGTGCCAGCAGTACCCACAACACCGGGGAGCTGTTTTTT. It encodes CASSTHNTGELFF.

This clonotype came up many times. This chain links TRBV10-3 with TRBJ2-4; tentatively, D is TRBD1 or TRBD2 (5 bases each). Germline V gives CDR1 ENHRY, CDR2 SYGVKD. There are 13 residues in the CDR3. Trimming took off 2 bases at V and 5 bases at J, with 7 bases between the two ends. CDR3: CAISEGTENIQYF. Here the CDR3 DNA reads TGTGCCATCAGTGAGGGGACGGAAAACATTCAGTACTTC.

The V gene is TRBV7-9, the J gene TRBJ2-1, with 8 bases aligning to TRBD2. The CDR3 runs 17 residues. V lost 1 base and J lost 3; bases outside the gene matches: 8. Germline lookup yields CDR1 SEHNR and CDR2 FQNEAQ (reference sequence). The CDR3 bases are TGTGCCAGCAGCTTAGGCCAGCGGGAGCGACGCTACAATGAGCAGTTCTTC. It yields the protein CASSLGQRERRYNEQFF.

This clonotype appeared a few times. The V gene is TRBV5-1, the J gene TRBJ2-3; the match to TRBD2 covers 10 bases. The CDR3 runs to 17 residues. CDR1 and CDR2 from the germline V gene are SGHRS and YFSETQ. Trimming removed 1 base from V and 1 base from J; junction bases left unmatched: 6. CDR3 DNA sequence: TGCGCCAGCAGCTTGATTAGCGGGAGGAGTGGCACAGATACGCAGTATTTT. The encoded protein is CASSLISGRSGTDTQYF.

This clonotype showed up many times. The J gene is TRBJ2-3, the V gene TRBV5-1; the match to TRBD2 covers 10 bases. The CDR3 loop spans 15 amino acids. With 0 bases clipped from V and 4 bases from J, the junction kept 2 bases outside the gene matches. In germline, CDR1 is SGHRS, CDR2 YFSETQ. CDR3 sequence (DNA): TGCGCCAGCAGCTTGGTGCTAGCGGGGGCAGATACGCAGTATTTT. Its translation: CASSLVLAGADTQYF.

Details on this clonotype: A much larger clone differs from this one at a single base, so this may be a read error. The CDR3 does not end in the conserved phenylalanine or tryptophan, so this is likely a read error. The chain carries TRBV12-3 or TRBV12-4 and TRBJ1-2; TRBD1 matches 7 bases. The length of the CDR3 is 12 residues. J lost 8 bases, V lost 4 bases, and 4 bases had no gene match. The CDR3 here is CASSYTGVGYTY. The CDR3 coding sequence is TGTGCCAGCAGTTATACAGGGGTCGGCTACACCTAC.

This clonotype was counted many times. This chain joins TRBV29-1 and TRBJ2-5, with D possibly matching TRBD2 (6 bases). Germline CDR1 is SQVTM and CDR2 is ANQGSEA. The CDR3 has 14 amino acids. Deletions cut 3 bases from V and 2 bases from J, with 13 bases between. CDR3 DNA: TGCAGCGTTGAGCAGCGGGCACATCAAGAGACCCAGTACTTC. Translation gives CSVEQRAHQETQYF.

This clonotype has only a few counts. This CDR3 is CASSVTGGLGEQYV. CDR3 sequence (DNA): TGTGCCAGCAGTGTGACAGGGGGCTTAGGAGAGCAGTACGTC. J is TRBJ2-7 and V is TRBV27, with 10 bases that match TRBD1. V shed 5 bases and J 7 bases; nucleotides not matched to a gene: 8. Germline values: CDR1 MNHEY, CDR2 SMNVEV (reference sequence). The CDR3 consists of 14 residues.

Details on this clonotype: No conserved phenylalanine or tryptophan ends this CDR3, so it is likely a read error. J is TRBJ2-3 and V is TRBV6-1; 9 bases map to TRBD1. Trimming cost V 2 bases and J 4 bases; bases outside gene matches: 4. The CDR3 sequence is 15 residues long. The V gene's germline CDR1 is MNHNS and CDR2 SASEGT. The CDR3 DNA reads as TGTGCCAGCAGTGAAACAGGGGGCGGATCAGATACGCAGTATTCT. This gives the protein CASSETGGGSDTQYS.

About this clonotype itself: It may be a read error: a sequence one base away is much more abundant. The CDR3 DNA reads as TGCGCCAGCACCATAGACAGTGCCTACGAGCAGTACTTC. Its translation: CASTIDSAYEQYF. The rearrangement links TRBV10-1 to TRBJ2-7; D might be TRBD1 (5 bases). CDR3 size: 13 residues. Trimming took off 7 bases at V and 2 bases at J, with 12 bases between the two ends. The germline CDR1 and CDR2 sequences are WNHNN and SYGVQD (reference sequence).

There are many counts of this clonotype. This chain joins TRBV7-9 and TRBJ2-5; TRBD1 might be the D (5 bases). With 1 base removed from V and 0 bases from J, the gap between germline ends came to 6 bases. Germline V CDR1 and CDR2: SEHNR, FQNEAQ (reference sequence). CDR3 size: 14 residues. CDR3 bases: TGTGCCAGCAGCTTAGACAGGTACCAAGAGACCCAGTACTTC. Protein: CASSLDRYQETQYF.

This clonotype was detected ten times or more. This chain joins TRBV29-1 and TRBJ2-1; 7 nucleotides agree with TRBD1. With V trimmed by 1 base and J by 2 bases, 2 bases remained unmatched. This CDR3 is built from 14 residues. The germline V gene encodes CDR1 SQVTM and CDR2 ANQGSEA. The CDR3 coding sequence is TGCAGCGTTGAAGGTCAGGGGGCCTACAATGAGCAGTTCTTC. Translated: CSVEGQGAYNEQFF.

This clonotype was found many times. The chain employs TRBV10-3 and TRBJ2-7; D is perhaps TRBD1 (6 bases). V was pared by 4 bases and J by 1 base, with 11 bases between. The CDR3 totals 14 residues. Germline CDR1 reads ENHRY; CDR2 reads SYGVKD. The CDR3 sequence: CAISAQGLSYEQYV. The CDR3 nucleotides are TGTGCCATCAGTGCCCAGGGGTTGTCCTACGAGCAGTACGTC.

This clonotype has more than one count but fewer than ten. The chain recombines TRBV20-1 with TRBJ2-5; 11 bases fit TRBD1. CDR3 length: 16 amino acids. Germline lookup yields CDR1 DFQATT and CDR2 SNEGSKA (reference sequence). With V trimmed by 6 bases and J by 5 bases, 14 bases remained unmatched. CDR3 sequence (DNA): TGCAGTGCCCACAACCCCGGGACAGGGGGGACGGAGACCCAGTACTTC. Translation gives CSAHNPGTGGTETQYF.

This clonotype was observed many times. The chain combines TRBV20-1 with TRBJ2-1; TRBD2 matches at 11 bases. CDR1 and CDR2 from the germline V gene are DFQATT and SNEGSKA (reference sequence). There are 15 residues in the CDR3. The V and J ends lost 6 bases and 4 bases, in that order; junction bases with no gene match: 8. CDR3: CSAPPLAGGYNEQFF. CDR3 bases: TGCAGTGCCCCCCCCCTAGCGGGGGGATACAATGAGCAGTTCTTC.

This clonotype was seen repeatedly, ten times or more. This sequence joins TRBV15 and TRBJ2-5, with a possible D match to TRBD2 (5 bases). The CDR3 totals 15 residues. Deletions cut 1 base from V and 7 bases from J, with 16 bases between. Germline V lookup: CDR1 LNHNV, CDR2 YYDKDF (reference sequence). This CDR3 reads CATSRGYLSEGTQYF. CDR3 nucleotide sequence: TGTGCCACCAGCAGAGGATACCTTTCCGAGGGGACCCAGTACTTC.

This clonotype was counted between two and nine times. CDR3 in DNA: TGCGCCAGCAGCCCCCCCCGGGACAGGGTCTCCTACGAGCAGTACTTC. Translating it yields CASSPPRDRVSYEQYF. J is TRBJ2-7 and V is TRBV5-1, with 9 nucleotides matching TRBD1. Germline V gives CDR1 SGHRS, CDR2 YFSETQ. The V and J ends lost 4 bases and 0 bases, in that order; junction bases with no gene match: 8. The CDR3 extends over 16 amino acids.

This clonotype turned up a few times. The chain uses TRBV7-2 and TRBJ2-1; 9 bases are a match to TRBD2. The germline gives CDR1 SGHTA, CDR2 FQGNSA. CDR3 length equals 15 residues. V lost 5 bases and J lost 9; bases outside the gene matches: 11. The DNA for the CDR3 is TGTGCCAGCAGCGCCAGAGGGACTAGCAGAACTGAGCAGTTCTTC. Translated: CASSARGTSRTEQFF.

This clonotype appeared a few times. The V and J genes are TRBV7-2 and TRBJ2-7, with no clear D. V was shortened by 5 bases and J by 3 bases, with 8 bases between the two germline ends. The CDR3 sequence is 12 residues long. Per the germline V gene, CDR1 is SGHTA and CDR2 is FQGNSA. In DNA form, the CDR3 reads TGTGCCAGCAGCGCCGCAGGCTACGAGCAGTACTTC. Protein product: CASSAAGYEQYF.